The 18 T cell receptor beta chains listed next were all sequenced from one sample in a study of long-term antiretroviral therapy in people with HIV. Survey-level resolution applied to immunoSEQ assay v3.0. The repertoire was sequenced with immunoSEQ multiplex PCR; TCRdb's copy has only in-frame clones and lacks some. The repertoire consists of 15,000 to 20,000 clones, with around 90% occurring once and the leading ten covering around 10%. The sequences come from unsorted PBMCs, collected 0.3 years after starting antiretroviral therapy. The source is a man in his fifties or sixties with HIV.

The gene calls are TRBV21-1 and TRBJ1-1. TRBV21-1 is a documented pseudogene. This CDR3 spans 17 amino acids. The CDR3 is CASSKGGGRRFRTEAFF. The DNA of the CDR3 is TGTGCCAGCAGCAAAGGAGGGGGGAGGAGGTTTAGGACTGAAGCTTTCTTT.

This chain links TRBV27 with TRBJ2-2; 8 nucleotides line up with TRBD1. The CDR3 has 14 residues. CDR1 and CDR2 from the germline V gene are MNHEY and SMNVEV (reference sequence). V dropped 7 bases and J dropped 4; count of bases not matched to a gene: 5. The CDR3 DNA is TGTGCCAGCACGGGACAGGCCATCACCGGGGAGCTGTTTTTT. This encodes CASTGQAITGELFF.

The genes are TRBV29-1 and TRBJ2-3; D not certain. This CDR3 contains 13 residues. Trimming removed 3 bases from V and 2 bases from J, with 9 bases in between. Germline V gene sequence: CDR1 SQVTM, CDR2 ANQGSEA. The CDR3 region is CSVENSFTDTQYF. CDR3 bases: TGCAGCGTTGAGAACAGCTTCACAGATACGCAGTATTTT.

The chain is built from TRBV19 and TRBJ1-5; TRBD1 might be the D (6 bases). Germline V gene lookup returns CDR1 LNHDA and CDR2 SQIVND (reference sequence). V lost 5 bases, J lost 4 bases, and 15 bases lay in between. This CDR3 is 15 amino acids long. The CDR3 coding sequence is TGTGCCAGTAGTCACCACACAGGGACTAATCAGCCCCAGCATTTT. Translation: CASSHHTGTNQPQHF.

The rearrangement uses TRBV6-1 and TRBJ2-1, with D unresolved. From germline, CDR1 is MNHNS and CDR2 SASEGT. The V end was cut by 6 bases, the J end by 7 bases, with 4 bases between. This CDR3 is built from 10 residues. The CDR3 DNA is TGTGCCAGCAGCCGTAATGAGCAGTTCTTC. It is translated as CASSRNEQFF.

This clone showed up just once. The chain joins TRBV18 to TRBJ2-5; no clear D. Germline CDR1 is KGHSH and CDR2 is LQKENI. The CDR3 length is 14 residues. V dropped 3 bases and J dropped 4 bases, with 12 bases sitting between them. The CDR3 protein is CASSPGPGRETQYF. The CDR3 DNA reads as TGTGCCAGCTCACCGGGCCCCGGCCGAGAGACCCAGTACTTC.

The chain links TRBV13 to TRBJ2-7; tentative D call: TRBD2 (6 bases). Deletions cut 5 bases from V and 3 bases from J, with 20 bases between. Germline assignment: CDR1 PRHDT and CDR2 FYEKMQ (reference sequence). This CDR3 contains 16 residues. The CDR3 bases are TGTGCCAGCAGCACCGGTTACCGGGACTCCTACTACGAGCAGTACTTC. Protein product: CASSTGYRDSYYEQYF.

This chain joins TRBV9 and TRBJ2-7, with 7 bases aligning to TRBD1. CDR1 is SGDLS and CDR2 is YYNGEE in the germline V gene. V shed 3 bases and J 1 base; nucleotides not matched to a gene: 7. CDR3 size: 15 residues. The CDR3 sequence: CASSAGTASSYEQYF. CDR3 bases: TGTGCCAGCAGCGCCGGGACAGCGAGTTCCTACGAGCAGTACTTC.

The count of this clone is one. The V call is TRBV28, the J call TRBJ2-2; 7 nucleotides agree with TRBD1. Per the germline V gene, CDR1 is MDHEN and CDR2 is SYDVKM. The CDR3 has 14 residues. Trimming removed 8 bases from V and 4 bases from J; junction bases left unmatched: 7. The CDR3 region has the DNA TGTGCCAGCCTTCTGGGACAGCGCACCGGGGAGCTGTTTTTT. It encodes CASLLGQRTGELFF.

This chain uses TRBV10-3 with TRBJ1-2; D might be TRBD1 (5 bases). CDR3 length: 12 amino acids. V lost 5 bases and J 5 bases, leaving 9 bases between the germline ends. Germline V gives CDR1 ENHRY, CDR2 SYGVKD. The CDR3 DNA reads TGTGCCATCAGTCCGGGGGGTTATGGCTACACCTTC. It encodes CAISPGGYGYTF.

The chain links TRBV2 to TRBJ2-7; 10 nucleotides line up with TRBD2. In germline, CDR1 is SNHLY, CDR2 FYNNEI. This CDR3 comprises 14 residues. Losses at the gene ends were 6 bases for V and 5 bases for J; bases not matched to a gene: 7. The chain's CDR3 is CASSQLAGLHEQYF. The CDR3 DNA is TGTGCCAGCAGCCAACTAGCGGGGCTACACGAGCAGTACTTC.

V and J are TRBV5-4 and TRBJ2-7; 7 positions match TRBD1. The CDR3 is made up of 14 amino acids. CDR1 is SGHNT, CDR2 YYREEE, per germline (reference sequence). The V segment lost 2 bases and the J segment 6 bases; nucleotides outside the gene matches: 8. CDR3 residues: CASSFDRVDREQYF. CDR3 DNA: TGTGCCAGCAGCTTCGACAGGGTAGATCGCGAGCAGTACTTC.

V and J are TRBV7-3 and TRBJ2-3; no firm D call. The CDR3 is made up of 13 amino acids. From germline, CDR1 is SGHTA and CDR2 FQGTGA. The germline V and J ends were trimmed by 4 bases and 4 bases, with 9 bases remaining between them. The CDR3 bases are TGTGCCAGCAGCTCTATTGCAGCAGATACGCAGTATTTT. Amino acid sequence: CASSSIAADTQYF.

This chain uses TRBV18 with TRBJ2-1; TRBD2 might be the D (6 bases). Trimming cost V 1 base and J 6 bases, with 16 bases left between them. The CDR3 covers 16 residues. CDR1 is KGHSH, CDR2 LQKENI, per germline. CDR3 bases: TGTGCCAGCTCACCACAAGAGGGGCTAGCGTCCAATGAGCAGTTCTTC. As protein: CASSPQEGLASNEQFF.

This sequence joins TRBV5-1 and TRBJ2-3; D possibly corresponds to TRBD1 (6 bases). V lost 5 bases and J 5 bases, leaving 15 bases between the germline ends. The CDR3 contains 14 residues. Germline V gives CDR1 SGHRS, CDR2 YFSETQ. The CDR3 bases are TGCGCCAGCAGTACAAGCGACAGGCAAGATACGCAGTATTTT. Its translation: CASSTSDRQDTQYF.

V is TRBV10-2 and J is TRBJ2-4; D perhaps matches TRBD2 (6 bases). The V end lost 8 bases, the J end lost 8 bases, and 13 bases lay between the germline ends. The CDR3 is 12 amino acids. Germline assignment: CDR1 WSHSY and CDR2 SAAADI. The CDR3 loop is CASRGNGDIQYF. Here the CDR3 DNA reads TGCGCCAGCCGCGGGAATGGGGACATTCAGTACTTC.

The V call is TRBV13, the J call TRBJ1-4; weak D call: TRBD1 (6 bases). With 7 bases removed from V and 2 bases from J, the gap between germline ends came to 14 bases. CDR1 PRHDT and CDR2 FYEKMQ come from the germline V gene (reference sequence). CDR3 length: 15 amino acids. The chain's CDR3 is CASTEGGSTNEKLFF. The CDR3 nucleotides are TGTGCCAGCACTGAGGGGGGCTCGACTAATGAAAAACTGTTTTTT.

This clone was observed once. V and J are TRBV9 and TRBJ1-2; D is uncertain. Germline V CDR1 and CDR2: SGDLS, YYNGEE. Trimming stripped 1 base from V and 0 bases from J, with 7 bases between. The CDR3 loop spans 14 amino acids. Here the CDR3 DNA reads TGTGCCAGCAGCGTAAGCCAGACTAACTATGGCTACACCTTC. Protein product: CASSVSQTNYGYTF.